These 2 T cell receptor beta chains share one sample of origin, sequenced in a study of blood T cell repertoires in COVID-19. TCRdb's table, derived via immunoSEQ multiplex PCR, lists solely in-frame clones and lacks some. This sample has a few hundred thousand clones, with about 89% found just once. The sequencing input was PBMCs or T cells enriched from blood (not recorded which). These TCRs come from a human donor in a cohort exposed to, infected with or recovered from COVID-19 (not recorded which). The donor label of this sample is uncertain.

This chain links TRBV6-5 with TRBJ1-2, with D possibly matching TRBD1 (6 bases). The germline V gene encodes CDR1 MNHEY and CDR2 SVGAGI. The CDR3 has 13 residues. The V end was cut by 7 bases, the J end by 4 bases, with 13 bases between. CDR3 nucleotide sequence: TGTGCCAGCACGGGTGGACAGACCTATGGCTACACCTTC. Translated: CASTGGQTYGYTF.

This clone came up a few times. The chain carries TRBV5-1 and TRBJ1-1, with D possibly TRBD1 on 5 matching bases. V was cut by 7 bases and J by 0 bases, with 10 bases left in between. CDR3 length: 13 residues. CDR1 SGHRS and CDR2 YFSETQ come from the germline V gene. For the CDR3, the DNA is TGCGCCAGCGGAAAGGGGATGAACACTGAAGCTTTCTTT. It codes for CASGKGMNTEAFF.